The 22 T cell receptor beta chains in this list originate from one sample, sequenced in a study of blood T cell repertoires in COVID-19. TCRdb's copy holds only in-frame clones and misses some; the assay was immunoSEQ multiplex PCR. The sample includes roughly 260,000 clones, around nine tenths of them seen just once. The material sequenced was peripheral blood. The receptors originated from a man aged 35-49 years who had recovered from COVID-19.

The V and J genes are TRBV29-1 and TRBJ2-3, with TRBD2 as a possible D gene (5 bases). The CDR3 covers 16 residues. Germline assignment: CDR1 SQVTM and CDR2 ANQGSEA. V was clipped by 3 bases and J by 3 bases, with 19 bases between them. The CDR3 DNA sequence: TGCAGCGTTGATTCTATCGCGGGTTTGGGGACAGATACGCAGTATTTT. The encoded protein is CSVDSIAGLGTDTQYF.

The genes are TRBV29-1 and TRBJ1-4; D may be TRBD1 (5 bases). Germline V gene lookup returns CDR1 SQVTM and CDR2 ANQGSEA. This CDR3 region has 15 residues. V was shortened by 1 base and J by 6 bases, with 15 bases between the two germline ends. DNA for the CDR3: TGCAGCGTTGAAGGGGGTACAGGCTCAGATGAAAAACTGTTTTTT. Translation gives CSVEGGTGSDEKLFF.

The chain joins TRBV18 to TRBJ1-1; D may be TRBD1 (5 bases). Between the trimmed V and J ends, which lost 2 bases and 4 bases, there was a span of 11 bases. Germline V lookup: CDR1 KGHSH, CDR2 LQKENI. The CDR3 loop spans 14 amino acids. The CDR3 loop is CASSPGGRGTEAFF. The CDR3 DNA reads as TGTGCCAGCTCACCAGGAGGGAGGGGCACTGAAGCTTTCTTT.

The chain joins TRBV6-1 to TRBJ1-5, with D unclear. V was cut by 3 bases and J by 6 bases, with 9 bases left in between. CDR1 and CDR2 (germline): MNHNS, SASEGT. The CDR3 runs to 13 residues. CDR3 sequence: CASSEVATQPQHF. The CDR3 region has the DNA TGTGCCAGCAGTGAGGTAGCCACTCAGCCCCAGCATTTT.

The chain joins TRBV6-5 to TRBJ1-2, with a possible D match to TRBD1 (5 bases). Germline V gives CDR1 MNHEY, CDR2 SVGAGI. The CDR3 runs 15 residues. The germline V and J ends were trimmed by 6 bases and 4 bases, with 18 bases remaining between them. This CDR3 is CASSDSSGQVYGYTF. In DNA form, the CDR3 reads TGTGCCAGCAGCGACAGTTCTGGGCAGGTCTATGGCTACACCTTC.

This chain links TRBV7-2 with TRBJ1-4; D might be TRBD1 (5 bases). The V end was cut by 1 base, the J end by 2 bases, with 8 bases between. There are 15 residues in the CDR3. CDR1 and CDR2 from the germline V gene are SGHTA and FQGNSA. The CDR3: CASSLVRQTNEKLFF. The CDR3 DNA is TGTGCCAGCAGCTTAGTCCGACAGACTAATGAAAAACTGTTTTTT.

V is TRBV14 and J is TRBJ1-1; D possibly corresponds to TRBD1 (5 bases). The CDR3 runs 14 residues. Germline assignment: CDR1 SGHDN and CDR2 FVKESK. Trimming left V 4 bases short and J 4 bases short, with 13 bases between. CDR3 DNA: TGTGCCAGCAGCCCCCGACAGAGCTTCACTGAAGCTTTCTTT. This gives the protein CASSPRQSFTEAFF.

This clone has a single count. The V and J genes are TRBV25-1 and TRBJ2-5, with a weak D call TRBD1 (6 bases). Germline V gene data show CDR1 as MGHDK and CDR2 as SYGVNS. Between the trimmed V and J ends, which lost 3 bases and 0 bases, there was a span of 14 bases. This CDR3 has 16 amino acids. Here the CDR3 reads CASSDVGTFYQETQYF. DNA for the CDR3: TGTGCCAGCAGTGATGTTGGGACATTCTACCAAGAGACCCAGTACTTC.

This clone was seen only once. The rearrangement uses TRBV18 and TRBJ2-1; the match to TRBD2 covers 8 bases. V dropped 6 bases and J dropped 4; count of bases not matched to a gene: 11. The length of the CDR3 is 16 residues. CDR1 KGHSH and CDR2 LQKENI come from the germline V gene. Here the CDR3 DNA reads TGTGCCAGCTCTCCCGGGGGAACTAGCGGTTACAATGAGCAGTTCTTC. Its translation: CASSPGGTSGYNEQFF.

J is TRBJ2-2 and V is TRBV7-2; TRBD2 might be the D (5 bases). V was clipped by 3 bases and J by 7 bases, with 6 bases between them. CDR1 and CDR2 from the germline V gene are SGHTA and FQGNSA. The CDR3 length is 12 residues. CDR3 region: CASSLRVGELFF. The CDR3 DNA reads as TGTGCCAGCAGCTTGAGGGTCGGGGAGCTGTTTTTT.

The rearrangement joins TRBV4-3 to TRBJ1-6, with 8 bases aligning to TRBD1. V lost 1 base and J lost 5; bases outside the gene matches: 1. CDR1 is LGHNA and CDR2 is YSLEER in the germline V gene. The CDR3 is made up of 15 amino acids. The CDR3 sequence is CASSQGTGHNSPLHF. For the CDR3, the DNA is TGCGCCAGCAGCCAAGGGACAGGGCATAATTCACCCCTCCACTTT.

Of note for this clone: The junction departs from germline at one end; a sequencing error may be responsible. The chain is built from TRBV19 and TRBJ2-5; TRBD2 is a possible D gene (7 bases). Per germline, CDR1 LNHDA and CDR2 SQIVND (reference sequence). This CDR3 contains 12 residues. CDR3 sequence: CASSPWGGLANF. The CDR3 coding sequence is TGTGCCAGTAGCCCTTGGGGGGGCCTAGCTAACTTC.

The rearrangement joins TRBV6-6 to TRBJ2-7; D is ambiguous. The length of the CDR3 is 14 residues. Germline V gene sequence: CDR1 MNHNY, CDR2 SVGAGI (reference sequence). V lost 4 bases and J lost 3, with 13 bases in between. This chain's CDR3 is CASSFPWASYEQYF. The CDR3 nucleotides are TGTGCCAGCAGTTTCCCCTGGGCCAGCTACGAGCAGTACTTC.

The chain employs TRBV12-3 or TRBV12-4 and TRBJ2-1; unclear D gene. V lost 1 base, J lost 10 bases, and 5 bases lay in between. CDR3 length: 11 residues. The CDR3 nucleotides are TGTGCCAGCAGTTTAGAGACAGAGCAGTTCTTC. Its protein is CASSLETEQFF.

The chain has TRBV7-2 and TRBJ1-1; TRBD1 aligns across 8 bases. The CDR3 covers 14 residues. J lost 1 base, V lost 5 bases, and 3 bases had no gene match. Germline CDR1 is SGHTA and CDR2 is FQGNSA. The CDR3 DNA reads as TGTGCCAGCAGCCAGACAGGGGCGAACACTGAAGCTTTCTTT. Translated: CASSQTGANTEAFF.

The V and J genes are TRBV5-1 and TRBJ2-5, with D hard to call. CDR3 length: 13 amino acids. Germline CDR1 and CDR2: SGHRS and YFSETQ. Trimming pared 2 bases from V and 1 base from J, leaving 6 bases between. The DNA of the CDR3 is TGCGCCAGCAGCTTAAAACTCCAAGAGACCCAGTACTTC. Amino acids: CASSLKLQETQYF.

This chain connects TRBV2 to TRBJ2-1; 14 bases align to TRBD2. The V gene end was trimmed by 6 bases and the J gene end by 10 bases; junction bases not matched to a gene: 2. The CDR3 extends over 13 amino acids. In germline, CDR1 is SNHLY, CDR2 FYNNEI. The CDR3 sequence: CASRGTSGREQFF. The CDR3 DNA reads TGTGCCAGCAGGGGGACTAGCGGGAGAGAGCAGTTCTTC. Together with reference TRBV2 and TRBJ2-1, the CDR3 gives the full variable domain: EPEVTQTPSHQVTQMGQEVILRCVPISNHLYFYWYRQILGQKVEFLVSFYNNEISEKSEIFDDQFSVERPDGSNFTLKIRSTKLEDSAMYFCASRGTSGREQFFGPGTRLTVL.

The chain uses TRBV21-1 and TRBJ2-1; the table's D call, TRBD2, was not checked against the DNA. TRBV21-1 is recorded as a pseudogene. There are 17 residues in the CDR3. CDR3 bases: TGTGCCAGCAGCAAAGGGTTAAGCGGGAGGGGTAACAATGAGCAGTTCTTC. Residues: CASSKGLSGRGNNEQFF.

J is TRBJ2-7 and V is TRBV6-5; D perhaps matches TRBD1 (6 bases). With 10 bases removed from V and 6 bases from J, the gap between germline ends came to 16 bases. This CDR3 has 12 amino acids. Per germline, CDR1 MNHEY and CDR2 SVGAGI. The chain's CDR3 is CATDPQGFEQYF. The CDR3 DNA reads TGTGCCACCGATCCCCAGGGGTTCGAGCAGTACTTC.

The chain employs TRBV28 and TRBJ1-1, with 7 bases fitting TRBD1. The CDR3 spans 14 residues. Trimming cost V 6 bases and J 1 base; bases outside gene matches: 5. Germline CDR1 and CDR2: MDHEN and SYDVKM. The CDR3 DNA reads as TGTGCCAGCAGCACCGGGACAGCGAACACTGAAGCTTTCTTT. Its translation: CASSTGTANTEAFF. The variable domain in full, completed from reference TRBV28 and TRBJ1-1, reads DVKVTQSSRYLVKRTGEKVFLECVQDMDHENMFWYRQDPGLGLRLIYFSYDVKMKEKGDIPEGYSVSREKKERFSLILESASTNQTSMYLCASSTGTANTEAFFGQGTRLTVV.

The rearrangement uses TRBV15 and TRBJ2-2; 8 nucleotides agree with TRBD2. V lost 6 bases, J lost 2 bases, and 8 bases stayed unmatched. The CDR3 has 16 amino acids. Germline-derived CDR1 and CDR2 are LNHNV and YYDKDF (reference sequence). The CDR3 reads CATRISGAANTGELFF. The CDR3, as DNA: TGTGCCACCAGGATTAGCGGGGCGGCAAACACCGGGGAGCTGTTTTTT.

V usage is TRBV9 and J usage is TRBJ2-7, with 8 bases fitting TRBD2. V shed 0 bases and J 5 bases; nucleotides not matched to a gene: 16. The CDR3 runs 18 residues. Germline V CDR1 and CDR2: SGDLS, YYNGEE. For the CDR3, the DNA is TGTGCCAGCAGCGTAGCTACTAGCGGAGAGGAGGACGACGACGAGCAGTACTTC. Encoded protein: CASSVATSGEEDDDEQYF.